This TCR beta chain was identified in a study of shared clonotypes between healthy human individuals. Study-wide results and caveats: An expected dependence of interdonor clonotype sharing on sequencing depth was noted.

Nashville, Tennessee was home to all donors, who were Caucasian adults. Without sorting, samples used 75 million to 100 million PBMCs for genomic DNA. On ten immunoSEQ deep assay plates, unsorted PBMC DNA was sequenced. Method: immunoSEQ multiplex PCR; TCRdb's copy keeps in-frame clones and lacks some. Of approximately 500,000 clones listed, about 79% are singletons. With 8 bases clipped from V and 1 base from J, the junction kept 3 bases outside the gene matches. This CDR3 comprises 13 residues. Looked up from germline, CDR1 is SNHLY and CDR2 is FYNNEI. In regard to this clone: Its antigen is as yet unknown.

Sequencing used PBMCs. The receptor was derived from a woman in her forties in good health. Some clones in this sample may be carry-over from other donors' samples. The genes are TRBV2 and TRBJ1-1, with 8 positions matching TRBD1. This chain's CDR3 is CASWTGKNTEAFF. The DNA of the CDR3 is TGTGCCAGCTGGACAGGGAAGAACACTGAAGCTTTCTTT.